These 10 T cell receptor beta chains came from one sample sequenced in a study of T cells after yellow fever vaccination. MiXCR, applied by TCRdb to the 5' RACE reads, yields one record per CDR3 protein. Of a few hundred thousand distinct CDR3 sequences listed, 17% were seen once; the top ten hold around 15%. The starting material was PBMCs, obtained less than 6 days after the first yellow fever vaccination. The receptors derive from a man younger than 30 who received the YFV17D yellow fever vaccine.

The table lists this clonotype with a few counts. CDR3: CSATPDPGVADPSSYNEQFF. The CDR3 bases are TGCAGTGCTACCCCCGACCCGGGCGTAGCGGACCCCAGCTCCTACAATGAGCAGTTCTTC. The chain recombines TRBV20-1 with TRBJ2-1; TRBD2 might be the D (6 bases). The CDR3 runs 20 residues. Germline CDR1 is DFQATT and CDR2 is SNEGSKA (reference sequence). Trimming stripped 4 bases from V and 0 bases from J, with 28 bases between.

CDR3 sequence (DNA): TGTGCCAGCAGTTTGGGGGACAGGGTATACCATGAGCAGTTCTTC. This gives the protein CASSLGDRVYHEQFF. The gene calls are TRBV12-3 or TRBV12-4 and TRBJ2-1, with TRBD1 identical over 9 bases. The CDR3 spans 15 residues. Unmatched junction bases numbered 8, after V lost 3 bases and J lost 8 bases.

The rearrangement joins TRBV6-2 or TRBV6-3 to TRBJ2-5, with D uncertain. Germline V lookup: CDR1 MNHEY, CDR2 SVGEGT. This CDR3 spans 14 amino acids. Deletions cut 2 bases from V and 2 bases from J, with 9 bases between. The CDR3 sequence is CASSYLAVQETQYF. CDR3 nucleotides: TGTGCCAGCAGTTACCTGGCAGTACAAGAGACCCAGTACTTC.

The chain is built from TRBV20-1 and TRBJ1-5, with D perhaps matching TRBD1 (5 bases). V gave up 3 bases and J gave up 6 bases, with 9 bases separating them. The CDR3 runs 12 residues. CDR1 is DFQATT, CDR2 SNEGSKA, per germline (reference sequence). CDR3 in DNA: TGCAGTGCTAGGCAGGGTTTTCAGCCCCAGCATTTT. Residues: CSARQGFQPQHF.

This chain uses TRBV12-3 or TRBV12-4 with TRBJ1-1; possibly TRBD1 for D (6 bases). V was cut by 2 bases and J by 8 bases, with 15 bases left in between. There are 14 residues in the CDR3. The chain's CDR3 is CASSLSGGRGEAFF. The CDR3 nucleotides are TGTGCCAGCAGTTTAAGCGGGGGCCGAGGGGAAGCTTTCTTT.

This rearrangement joins TRBV5-4 to TRBJ2-3; D possibly corresponds to TRBD1 (5 bases). The V gene's germline CDR1 is SGHNT and CDR2 YYREEE (reference sequence). This CDR3 has 15 residues. V lost 7 bases, J lost 0 bases, and 15 bases lay in between. The CDR3 DNA is TGTGCCAGCGGGGCAACGAGCACTAGCACAGATACGCAGTATTTT. The encoded protein is CASGATSTSTDTQYF. Full variable domain (outside the CDR3, taken from reference TRBV5-4 and TRBJ2-3): ETGVTQSPTHLIKTRGQQVTLRCSSQSGHNTVSWYQQALGQGPQFIFQYYREEENGRGNFPPRFSGLQFPNYSSELNVNALELDDSALYLCASGATSTSTDTQYFGPGTRLTVL.

This clonotype was detected a few times. The genes are TRBV6-5 and TRBJ1-2; D uncertain. Germline V gives CDR1 MNHEY, CDR2 SVGAGI. V was shortened by 0 bases and J by 8 bases, with 10 bases between the two germline ends. The CDR3 runs to 13 residues. CDR3 DNA sequence: TGTGCCAGCAGTTACTCGGGCCGGTTAGGCTACACCTTC. Translated, it gives CASSYSGRLGYTF.

There are a few counts of this clonotype. This chain connects TRBV7-2 to TRBJ2-5; 9 nucleotides agree with TRBD2. Germline V gene sequence: CDR1 SGHTA, CDR2 FQGNSA. Trimming removed 6 bases from V and 3 bases from J; junction bases left unmatched: 5. The CDR3 totals 14 residues. The CDR3 DNA sequence: TGTGCCAGCAGAAGCGCGGGGGGGAAAGAGACCCAGTACTTC. It specifies CASRSAGGKETQYF. Combining the CDR3 with reference TRBV7-2 and TRBJ2-5 gives the whole variable domain GAGVSQSPSNKVTEKGKDVELRCDPISGHTALYWYRQSLGQGLEFLIYFQGNSAPDKSGLPSDRFSAERTGGSVSTLTIQRTQQEDSAVYLCASRSAGGKETQYFGPGTRLLVL.

The rearrangement joins TRBV20-1 to TRBJ1-1, with 9 bases fitting TRBD1. The CDR3 runs 16 residues. Germline V gene data show CDR1 as DFQATT and CDR2 as SNEGSKA (reference sequence). V trimming: 0 bases; J trimming: 6 bases; junction bases outside the gene matches: 11. Here the CDR3 reads CSAREGTGTGYAEAFF. CDR3 coding DNA: TGCAGTGCTAGAGAAGGTACCGGGACAGGGTACGCTGAAGCTTTCTTT.

J is TRBJ1-4 and V is TRBV20-1, with a possible D match to TRBD1 (6 bases). CDR1 and CDR2 (germline): DFQATT, SNEGSKA (reference sequence). V lost 0 bases to trimming and J lost 5 bases, with 10 bases between them. The CDR3 consists of 14 residues. The CDR3 coding sequence is TGCAGTGCTAGAGAAGGACAGAGAAATGAAAAACTGTTTTTT. Protein product: CSAREGQRNEKLFF.